This T cell receptor beta chain is drawn from a study of blood T cell repertoires in COVID-19. Study at large: The United States, Italy and Spain provided the acute and convalescent COVID-19 samples.

Clones were sequenced by immunoSEQ multiplex PCR, and TCRdb holds only the in-frame ones, with some missing. Here the sample spans approximately 250,000 clones, about 80% being singletons. This clone was counted a few times. The germline V gene encodes CDR1 SGHRS and CDR2 YFSETQ. V was pared by 0 bases and J by 2 bases, with 8 bases between. The CDR3 spans 15 residues. The TCR comes from a man in his forties or fifties who had recovered from COVID-19. Sequencing input: PBMCs or T cells enriched from blood (not recorded which). This chain uses TRBV5-1 with TRBJ2-2; weak D call: TRBD1 (5 bases). CDR3 residues: CASSLADSNTGELFF. In nucleotides, the CDR3 is TGCGCCAGCAGCTTGGCCGACAGTAACACCGGGGAGCTGTTTTTT.